The rows below give T cell receptor beta chains drawn from one sample of a study of shared clonotypes between healthy human individuals. This table comes from immunoSEQ multiplex PCR, and its TCRdb copy is limited to in-frame clones, with some not included. The sample carries more than 1,200,000 clones, about 98.5% recorded once. The sequenced material came from naive CD4+ T cells sorted from blood. The source of these receptors is a man aged 30 to 45 in good health. The conserved cysteine and the conserved F or W are not part of the CDR3 here.

V gene,J gene,CDR3 protein
TRBV20-1,TRBJ1-4,SATRYEKLF
TRBV5-4,TRBJ2-6,ASSLGAGGSGANVLT
TRBV2,TRBJ2-1,ASSERSGGQNEQF
TRBV6-6,TRBJ2-1,ASSYSPSGSFYEQF
TRBV29-1,TRBJ2-5,SVEGQIQETQY
TRBV4-3,TRBJ2-3,ASSMVREATDTQY
TRBV11-2,TRBJ2-7,ASSRTFGGRKYEQY
TRBV28,TRBJ2-1,ASSFLGPDLFDEQF
TRBV27,TRBJ1-4,ASSLWSPQLGEPNEKLF
TRBV9,TRBJ2-1,ASSDQLRGNEQF